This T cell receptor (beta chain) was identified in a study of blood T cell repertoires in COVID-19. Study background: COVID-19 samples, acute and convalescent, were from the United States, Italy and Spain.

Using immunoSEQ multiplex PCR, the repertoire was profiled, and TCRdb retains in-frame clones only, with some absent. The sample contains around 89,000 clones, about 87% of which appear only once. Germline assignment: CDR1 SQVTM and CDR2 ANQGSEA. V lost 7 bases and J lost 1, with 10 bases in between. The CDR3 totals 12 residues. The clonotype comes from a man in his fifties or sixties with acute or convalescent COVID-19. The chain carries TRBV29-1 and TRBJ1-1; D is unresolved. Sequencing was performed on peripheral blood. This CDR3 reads CSGAQANTEAFF. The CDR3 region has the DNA TGCAGCGGAGCCCAGGCGAACACTGAAGCTTTCTTT.